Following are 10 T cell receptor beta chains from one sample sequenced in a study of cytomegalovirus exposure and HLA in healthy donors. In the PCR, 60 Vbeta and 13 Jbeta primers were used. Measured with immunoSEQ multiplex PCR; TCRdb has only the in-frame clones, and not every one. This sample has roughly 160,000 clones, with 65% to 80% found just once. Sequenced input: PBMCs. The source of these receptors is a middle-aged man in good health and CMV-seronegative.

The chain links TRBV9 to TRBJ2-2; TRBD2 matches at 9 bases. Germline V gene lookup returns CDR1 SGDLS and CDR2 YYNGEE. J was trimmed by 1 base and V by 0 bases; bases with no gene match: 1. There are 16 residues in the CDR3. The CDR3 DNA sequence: TGTGCCAGCAGCGTAGTGACTAGCGGGAACACCGGGGAGCTGTTTTTT. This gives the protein CASSVVTSGNTGELFF. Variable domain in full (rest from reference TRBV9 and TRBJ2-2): DSGVTQTPKHLITATGQRVTLRCSPRSGDLSVYWYQQSLDQGLQFLIQYYNGEERAKGNILERFSAQQFPDLHSELNLSSLELGDSALYFCASSVVTSGNTGELFFGEGSRLTVL.

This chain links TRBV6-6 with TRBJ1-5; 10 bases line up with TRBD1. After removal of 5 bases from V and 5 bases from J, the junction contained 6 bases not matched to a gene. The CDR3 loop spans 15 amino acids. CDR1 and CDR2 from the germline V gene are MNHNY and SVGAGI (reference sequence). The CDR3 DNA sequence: TGTGCCAGCAGTCCGGGACAGGGGTTTCATCAGCCCCAGCATTTT. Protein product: CASSPGQGFHQPQHF.

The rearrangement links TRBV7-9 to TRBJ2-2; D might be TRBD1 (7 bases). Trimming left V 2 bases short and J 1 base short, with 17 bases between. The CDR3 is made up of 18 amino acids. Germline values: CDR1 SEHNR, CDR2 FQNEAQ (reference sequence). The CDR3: CASSLRLDRAKNTGELFF. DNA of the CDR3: TGTGCCAGCAGCTTAAGACTAGACAGGGCTAAGAACACCGGGGAGCTGTTTTTT.

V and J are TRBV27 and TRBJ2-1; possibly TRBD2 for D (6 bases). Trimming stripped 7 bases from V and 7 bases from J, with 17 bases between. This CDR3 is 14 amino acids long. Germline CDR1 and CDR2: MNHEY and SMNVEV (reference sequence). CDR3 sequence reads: CASNPGLGPNEQFF. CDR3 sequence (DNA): TGTGCCAGCAACCCGGGACTTGGTCCAAATGAGCAGTTCTTC.

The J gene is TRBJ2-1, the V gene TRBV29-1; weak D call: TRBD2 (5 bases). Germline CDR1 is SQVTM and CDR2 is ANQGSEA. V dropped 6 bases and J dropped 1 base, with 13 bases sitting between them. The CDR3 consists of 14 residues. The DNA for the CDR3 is TGCAGCGTCGGAGAAGCGGATTCCTACAATGAGCAGTTCTTC. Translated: CSVGEADSYNEQFF.

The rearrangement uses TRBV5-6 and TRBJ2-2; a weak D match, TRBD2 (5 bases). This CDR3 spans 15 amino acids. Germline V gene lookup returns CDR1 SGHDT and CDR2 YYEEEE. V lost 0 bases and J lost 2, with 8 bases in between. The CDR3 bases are TGTGCCAGCAGCTTGGTTGGGAGTAACACCGGGGAGCTGTTTTTT. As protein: CASSLVGSNTGELFF.

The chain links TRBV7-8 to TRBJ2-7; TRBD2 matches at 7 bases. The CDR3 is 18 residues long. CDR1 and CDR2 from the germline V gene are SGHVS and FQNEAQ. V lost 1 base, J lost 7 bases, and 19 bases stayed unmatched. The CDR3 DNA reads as TGTGCCAGCAGCTTAGGGGATGGGGGAGGGTTAAAAGGAGGGGAGCAGTACTTC. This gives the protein CASSLGDGGGLKGGEQYF.

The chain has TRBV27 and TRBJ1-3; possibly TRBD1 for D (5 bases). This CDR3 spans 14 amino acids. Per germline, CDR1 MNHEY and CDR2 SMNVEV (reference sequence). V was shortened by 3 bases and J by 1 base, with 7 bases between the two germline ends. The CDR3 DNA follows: TGTGCCAGCAGTTTCAGGGCATCTGGAAACACCATATATTTT. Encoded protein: CASSFRASGNTIYF.

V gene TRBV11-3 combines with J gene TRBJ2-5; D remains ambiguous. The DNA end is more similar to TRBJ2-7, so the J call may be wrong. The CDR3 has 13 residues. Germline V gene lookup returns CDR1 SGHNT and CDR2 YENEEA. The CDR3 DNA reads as TGTGCCAGCAGCTCGGAGCGAAGCCACGAGCAGTACTTC. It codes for CASSSERSHEQYF.

The CDR3 loop is CASSTGQPTSYEQYF. CDR3 sequence (DNA): TGTGCCAGCAGCACAGGACAACCCACTTCCTACGAGCAGTACTTC. This chain uses TRBV13 with TRBJ2-5; weak D call: TRBD1 (5 bases). The last part of the DNA fits TRBJ2-7 better; the J call may be wrong. This CDR3 contains 15 residues. Germline values: CDR1 PRHDT, CDR2 FYEKMQ (reference sequence).